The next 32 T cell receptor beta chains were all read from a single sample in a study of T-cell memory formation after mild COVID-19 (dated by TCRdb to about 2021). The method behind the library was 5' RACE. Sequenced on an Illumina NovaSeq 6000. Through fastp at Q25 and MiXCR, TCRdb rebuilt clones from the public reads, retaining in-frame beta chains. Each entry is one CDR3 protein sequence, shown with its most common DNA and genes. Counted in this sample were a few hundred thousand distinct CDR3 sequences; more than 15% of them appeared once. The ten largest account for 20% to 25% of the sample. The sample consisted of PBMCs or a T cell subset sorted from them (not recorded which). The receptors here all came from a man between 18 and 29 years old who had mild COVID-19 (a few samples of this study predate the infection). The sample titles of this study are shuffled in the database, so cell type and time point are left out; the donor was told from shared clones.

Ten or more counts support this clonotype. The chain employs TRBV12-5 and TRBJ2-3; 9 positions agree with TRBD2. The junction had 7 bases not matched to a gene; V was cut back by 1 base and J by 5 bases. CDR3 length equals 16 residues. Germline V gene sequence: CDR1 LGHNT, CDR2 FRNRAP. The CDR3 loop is CASGLGGGAPEDTQYF. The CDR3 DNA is TGTGCTAGTGGTTTGGGCGGGGGGGCCCCCGAAGATACGCAGTATTTT.

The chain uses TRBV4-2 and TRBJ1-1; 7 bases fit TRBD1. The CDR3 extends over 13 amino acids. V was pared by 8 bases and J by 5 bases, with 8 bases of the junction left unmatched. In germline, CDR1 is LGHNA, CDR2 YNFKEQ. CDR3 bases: TGTGCCAGCCCAGGAAGGGGGCGAACTGAAGCTTTCTTT. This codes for CASPGRGRTEAFF.

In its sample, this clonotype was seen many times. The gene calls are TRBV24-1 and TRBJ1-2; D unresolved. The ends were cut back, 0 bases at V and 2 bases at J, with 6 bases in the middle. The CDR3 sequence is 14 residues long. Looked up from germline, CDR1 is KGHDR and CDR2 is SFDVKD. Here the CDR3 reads CATSDLATNYGYTF. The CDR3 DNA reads TGTGCCACCAGTGATTTGGCCACCAACTATGGCTACACCTTC.

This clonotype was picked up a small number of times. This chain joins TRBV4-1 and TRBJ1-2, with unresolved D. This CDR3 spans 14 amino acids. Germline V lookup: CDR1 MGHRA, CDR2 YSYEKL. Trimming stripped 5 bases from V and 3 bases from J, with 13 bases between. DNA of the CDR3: TGCGCCAGCAGCTTCAGCCAGAGGGACTATGGCTACACCTTC. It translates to CASSFSQRDYGYTF.

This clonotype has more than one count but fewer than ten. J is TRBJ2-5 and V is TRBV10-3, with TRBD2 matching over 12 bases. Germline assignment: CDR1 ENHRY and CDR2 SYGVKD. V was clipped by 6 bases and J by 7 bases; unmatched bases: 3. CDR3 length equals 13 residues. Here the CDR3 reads CAISPGLAGTQYF. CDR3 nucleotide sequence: TGTGCCATCAGCCCGGGACTAGCGGGGACCCAGTACTTC.

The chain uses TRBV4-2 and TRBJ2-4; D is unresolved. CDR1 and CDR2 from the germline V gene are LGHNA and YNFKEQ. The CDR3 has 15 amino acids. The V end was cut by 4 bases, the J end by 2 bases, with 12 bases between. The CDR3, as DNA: TGTGCCAGCAGCCCTACCGTCGTTACCAAAAACATTCAGTACTTC. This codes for CASSPTVVTKNIQYF.

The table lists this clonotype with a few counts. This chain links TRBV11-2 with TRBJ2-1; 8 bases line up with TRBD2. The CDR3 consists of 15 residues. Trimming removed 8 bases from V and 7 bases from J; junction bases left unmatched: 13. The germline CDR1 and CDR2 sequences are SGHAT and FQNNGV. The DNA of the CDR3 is TGTGCCAGCGCTTCCCCCGAGCGGGGGCTTAATGAGCAGTTCTTC. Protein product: CASASPERGLNEQFF.

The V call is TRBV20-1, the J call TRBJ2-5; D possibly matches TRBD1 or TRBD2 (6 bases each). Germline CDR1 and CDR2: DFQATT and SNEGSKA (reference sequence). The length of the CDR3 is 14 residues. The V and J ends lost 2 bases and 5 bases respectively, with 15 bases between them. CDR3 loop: CSARRGETGETQYF. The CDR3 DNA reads TGCAGTGCTAGAAGGGGGGAAACTGGTGAGACCCAGTACTTC.

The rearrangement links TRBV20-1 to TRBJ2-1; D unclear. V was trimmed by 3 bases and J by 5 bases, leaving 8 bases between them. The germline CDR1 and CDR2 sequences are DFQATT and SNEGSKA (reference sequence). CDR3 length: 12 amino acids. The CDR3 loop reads CSARVLDNEQFF. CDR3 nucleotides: TGCAGTGCTAGGGTGTTAGACAATGAGCAGTTCTTC.

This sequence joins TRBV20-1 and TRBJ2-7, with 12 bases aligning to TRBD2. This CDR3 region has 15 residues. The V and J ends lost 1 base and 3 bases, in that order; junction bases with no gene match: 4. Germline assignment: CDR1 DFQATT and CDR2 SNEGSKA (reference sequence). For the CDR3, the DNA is TGCAGTGCTAGAGTCCGACTAGCGGGAGACTACGAGCAGTACTTC. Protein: CSARVRLAGDYEQYF.

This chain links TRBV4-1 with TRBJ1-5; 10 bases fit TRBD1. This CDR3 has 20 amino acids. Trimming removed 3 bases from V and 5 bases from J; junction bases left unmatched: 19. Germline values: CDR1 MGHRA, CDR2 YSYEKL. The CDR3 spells CASSHGWTGGSSRSDQPQHF. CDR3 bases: TGCGCCAGCAGCCATGGGTGGACAGGGGGTTCCTCCCGCTCTGATCAGCCCCAGCATTTT.

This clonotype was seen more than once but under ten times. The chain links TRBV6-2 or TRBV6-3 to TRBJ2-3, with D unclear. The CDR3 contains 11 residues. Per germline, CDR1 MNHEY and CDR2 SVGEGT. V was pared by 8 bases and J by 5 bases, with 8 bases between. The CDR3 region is CASGPGDTQYF. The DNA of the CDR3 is TGTGCCAGCGGCCCCGGAGATACGCAGTATTTT.

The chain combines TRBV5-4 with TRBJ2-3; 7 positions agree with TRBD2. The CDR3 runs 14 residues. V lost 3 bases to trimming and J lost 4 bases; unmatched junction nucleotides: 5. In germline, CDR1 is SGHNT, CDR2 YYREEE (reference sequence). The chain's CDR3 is CASSYGTTSDTQYF. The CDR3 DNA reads TGTGCCAGCAGCTACGGGACTACTTCAGATACGCAGTATTTT.

CDR3 region: CASSSAGTGGLGGYTF. In DNA, the CDR3 is TGTGCCAGCAGCTCCGCCGGGACAGGGGGTTTGGGTGGCTACACCTTC. The rearrangement links TRBV7-2 to TRBJ1-2; 11 nucleotides align to TRBD1. From germline, CDR1 is SGHTA and CDR2 FQGNSA. V lost 4 bases and J lost 7; bases outside the gene matches: 11. CDR3 length equals 16 residues.

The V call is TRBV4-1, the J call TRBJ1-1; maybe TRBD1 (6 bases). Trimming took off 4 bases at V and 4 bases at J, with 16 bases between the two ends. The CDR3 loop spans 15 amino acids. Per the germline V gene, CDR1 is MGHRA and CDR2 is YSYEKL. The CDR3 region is CASSLTSIGGTEAFF. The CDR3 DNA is TGCGCCAGCAGCCTAACAAGCATAGGGGGCACTGAAGCTTTCTTT.

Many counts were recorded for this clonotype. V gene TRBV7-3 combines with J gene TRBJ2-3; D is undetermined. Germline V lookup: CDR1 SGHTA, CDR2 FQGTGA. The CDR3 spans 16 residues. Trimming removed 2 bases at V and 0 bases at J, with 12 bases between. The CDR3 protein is CASSLQGSISTDTQYF. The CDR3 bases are TGTGCCAGCAGCTTACAAGGGTCCATAAGCACAGATACGCAGTATTTT.

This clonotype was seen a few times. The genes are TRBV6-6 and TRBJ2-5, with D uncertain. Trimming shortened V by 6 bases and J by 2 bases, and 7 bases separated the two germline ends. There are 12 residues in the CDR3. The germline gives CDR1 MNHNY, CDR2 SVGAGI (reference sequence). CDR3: CASSYGQETQYF. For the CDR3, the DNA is TGTGCCAGCAGCTATGGGCAAGAGACCCAGTACTTC.

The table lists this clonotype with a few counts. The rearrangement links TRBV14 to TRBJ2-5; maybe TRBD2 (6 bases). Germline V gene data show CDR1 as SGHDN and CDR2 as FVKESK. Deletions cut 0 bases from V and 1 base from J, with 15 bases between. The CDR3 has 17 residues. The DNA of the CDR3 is TGTGCCAGCAGCCAAGATTATCGCGGGGCGATCCAAGAGACCCAGTACTTC. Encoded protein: CASSQDYRGAIQETQYF.

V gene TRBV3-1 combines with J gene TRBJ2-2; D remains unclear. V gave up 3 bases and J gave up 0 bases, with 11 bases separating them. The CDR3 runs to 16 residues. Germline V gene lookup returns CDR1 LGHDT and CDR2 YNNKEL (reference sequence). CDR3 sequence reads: CASSHRDSPNTGELFF. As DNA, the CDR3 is TGTGCCAGCAGCCACCGTGATTCCCCGAACACCGGGGAGCTGTTTTTT.

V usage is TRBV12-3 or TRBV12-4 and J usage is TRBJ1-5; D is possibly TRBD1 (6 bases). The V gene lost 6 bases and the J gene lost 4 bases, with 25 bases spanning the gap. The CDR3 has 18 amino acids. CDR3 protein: CASSPWRAGGATNQPQHF. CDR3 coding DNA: TGTGCCAGCAGCCCCTGGAGAGCGGGGGGCGCGACGAATCAGCCCCAGCATTTT.

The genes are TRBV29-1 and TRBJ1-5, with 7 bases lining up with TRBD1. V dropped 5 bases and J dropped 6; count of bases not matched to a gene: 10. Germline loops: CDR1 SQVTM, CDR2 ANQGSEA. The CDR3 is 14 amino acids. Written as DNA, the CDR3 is TGCAGCGTTTCACTCACAGGGGAGGGTCAGCCCCAGCATTTT. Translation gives CSVSLTGEGQPQHF.

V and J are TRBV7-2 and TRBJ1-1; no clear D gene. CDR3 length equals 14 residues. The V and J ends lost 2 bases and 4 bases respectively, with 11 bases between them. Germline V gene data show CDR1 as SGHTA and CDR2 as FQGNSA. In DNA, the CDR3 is TGTGCCAGCAGCTTAATGGTTAGCGGCACTGAAGCTTTCTTT. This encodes CASSLMVSGTEAFF.

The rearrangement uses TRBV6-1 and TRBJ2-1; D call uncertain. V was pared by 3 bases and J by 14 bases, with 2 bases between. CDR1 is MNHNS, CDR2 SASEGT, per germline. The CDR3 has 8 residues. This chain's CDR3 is CASSDEFF. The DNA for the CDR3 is TGTGCCAGCAGTGACGAGTTCTTC.

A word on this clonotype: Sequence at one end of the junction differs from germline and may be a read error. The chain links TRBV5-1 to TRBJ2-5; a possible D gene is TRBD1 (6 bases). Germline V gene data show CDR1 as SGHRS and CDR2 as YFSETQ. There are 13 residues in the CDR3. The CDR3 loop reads CASILGAEETQYF. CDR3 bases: TGCGCCAGCATCTTGGGGGCAGAAGAGACCCAGTACTTC.

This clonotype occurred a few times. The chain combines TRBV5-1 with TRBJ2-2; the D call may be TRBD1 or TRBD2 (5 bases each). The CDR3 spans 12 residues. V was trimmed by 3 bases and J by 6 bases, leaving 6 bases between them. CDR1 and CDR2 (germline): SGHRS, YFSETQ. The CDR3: CASSWGSGELFF. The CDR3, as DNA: TGCGCCAGCAGCTGGGGGTCCGGGGAGCTGTTTTTT. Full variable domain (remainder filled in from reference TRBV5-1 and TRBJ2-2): KAGVTQTPRYLIKTRGQQVTLSCSPISGHRSVSWYQQTPGQGLQFLFEYFSETQRNKGNFPGRFSGRQFSNSRSEMNVSTLELGDSALYLCASSWGSGELFFGEGSRLTVL.

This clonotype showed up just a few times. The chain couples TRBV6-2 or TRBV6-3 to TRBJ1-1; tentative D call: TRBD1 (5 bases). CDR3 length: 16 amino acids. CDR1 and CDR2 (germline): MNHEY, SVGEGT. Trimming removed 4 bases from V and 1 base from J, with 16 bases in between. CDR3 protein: CASSFDVTGGNTEAFF. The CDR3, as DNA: TGTGCCAGCAGTTTCGATGTAACAGGTGGGAACACTGAAGCTTTCTTT.

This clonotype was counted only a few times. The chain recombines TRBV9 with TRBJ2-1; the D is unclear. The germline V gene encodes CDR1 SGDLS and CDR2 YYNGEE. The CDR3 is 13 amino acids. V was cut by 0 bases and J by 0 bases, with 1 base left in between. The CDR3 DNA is TGTGCCAGCAGCGTAGCCTCCTACAATGAGCAGTTCTTC. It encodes CASSVASYNEQFF.

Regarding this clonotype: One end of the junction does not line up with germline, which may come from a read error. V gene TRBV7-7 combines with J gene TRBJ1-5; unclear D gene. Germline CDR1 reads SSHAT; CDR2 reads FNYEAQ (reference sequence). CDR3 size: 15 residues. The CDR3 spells CASSLGRTVDQPQHF. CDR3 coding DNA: TGTGCTAGCAGCTTAGGTCGAACAGTCGATCAGCCCCAGCATTTT.

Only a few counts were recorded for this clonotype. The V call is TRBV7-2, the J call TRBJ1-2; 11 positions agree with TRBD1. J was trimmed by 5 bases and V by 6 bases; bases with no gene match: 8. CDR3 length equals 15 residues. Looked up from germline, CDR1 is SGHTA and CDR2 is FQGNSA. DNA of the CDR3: TGTGCCAGCAGGCGGACAGGGGGCGAAGGGTATGGCTACACCTTC. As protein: CASRRTGGEGYGYTF.

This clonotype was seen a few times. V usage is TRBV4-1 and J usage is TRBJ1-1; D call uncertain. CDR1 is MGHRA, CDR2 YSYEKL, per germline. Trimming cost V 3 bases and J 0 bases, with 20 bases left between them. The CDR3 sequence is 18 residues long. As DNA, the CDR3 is TGCGCCAGCAGCCACCTGCGAGATTGGAGGAGGGTGAACACTGAAGCTTTCTTT. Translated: CASSHLRDWRRVNTEAFF.

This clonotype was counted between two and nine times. The chain's CDR3 is CASSPRTGPDTQYF. In DNA form, the CDR3 reads TGTGCCAGCAGCCCAAGGACAGGACCGGATACGCAGTATTTT. This chain joins TRBV7-9 and TRBJ2-3, with TRBD1 matching over 7 bases. CDR3 size: 14 residues. V trimming: 5 bases; J trimming: 6 bases; junction bases outside the gene matches: 8. The V gene's germline CDR1 is SEHNR and CDR2 FQNEAQ (reference sequence).

CDR3 loop: CAISGSTGSSHYEQYV. The CDR3 nucleotides read TGTGCCATCAGTGGATCCACGGGGAGTTCCCACTACGAGCAGTACGTC. The chain employs TRBV10-3 and TRBJ2-7; perhaps TRBD2 as D (5 bases). V lost 4 bases and J 3 bases, leaving 19 bases between the germline ends. Germline assignment: CDR1 ENHRY and CDR2 SYGVKD. This CDR3 is 16 amino acids long.